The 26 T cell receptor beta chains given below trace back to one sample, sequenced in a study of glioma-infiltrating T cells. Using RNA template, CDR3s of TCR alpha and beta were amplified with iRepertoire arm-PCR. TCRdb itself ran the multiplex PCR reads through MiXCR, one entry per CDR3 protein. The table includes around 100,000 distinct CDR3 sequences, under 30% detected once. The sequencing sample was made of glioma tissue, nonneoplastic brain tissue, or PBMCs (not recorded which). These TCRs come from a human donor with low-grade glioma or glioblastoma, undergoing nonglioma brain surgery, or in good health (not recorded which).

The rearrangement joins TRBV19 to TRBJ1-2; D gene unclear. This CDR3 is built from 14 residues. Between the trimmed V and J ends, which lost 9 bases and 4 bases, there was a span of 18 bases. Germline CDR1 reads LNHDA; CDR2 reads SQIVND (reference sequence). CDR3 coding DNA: TGTGCCAGCACCGACTCCAGGACGGTCTATGGCTACACCTTC. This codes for CASTDSRTVYGYTF.

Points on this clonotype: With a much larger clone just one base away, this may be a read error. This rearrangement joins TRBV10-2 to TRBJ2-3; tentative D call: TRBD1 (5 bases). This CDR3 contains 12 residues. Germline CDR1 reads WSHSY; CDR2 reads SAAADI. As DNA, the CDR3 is TGTGCCACCAAACCAGGCACAGGTACGCAGTATTTT. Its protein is CATKPGTGTQYF.

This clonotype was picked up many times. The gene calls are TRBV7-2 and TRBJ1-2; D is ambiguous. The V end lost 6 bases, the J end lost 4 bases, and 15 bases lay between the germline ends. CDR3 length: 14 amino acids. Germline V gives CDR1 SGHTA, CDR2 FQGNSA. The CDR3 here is CASRSKDDFYGYTF. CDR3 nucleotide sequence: TGTGCCAGCAGGTCGAAAGACGACTTCTATGGCTACACCTTC.

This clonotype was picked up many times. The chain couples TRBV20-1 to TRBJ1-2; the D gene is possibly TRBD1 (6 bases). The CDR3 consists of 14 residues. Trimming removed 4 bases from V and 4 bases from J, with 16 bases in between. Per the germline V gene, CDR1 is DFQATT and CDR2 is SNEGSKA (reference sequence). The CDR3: CSATNPRDTYGYTF. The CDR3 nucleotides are TGCAGTGCTACCAACCCCCGGGACACCTATGGCTACACCTTC.

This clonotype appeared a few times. The CDR3 region is CASSPEGLKNTEAFF. The CDR3 DNA reads TGTGCCAGCAGCCCCGAAGGACTGAAGAACACTGAAGCTTTCTTT. The chain joins TRBV9 to TRBJ1-1; D gene ambiguous. CDR3 length: 15 amino acids. Trimming cost V 4 bases and J 1 base, with 14 bases left between them. Germline-derived CDR1 and CDR2 are SGDLS and YYNGEE.

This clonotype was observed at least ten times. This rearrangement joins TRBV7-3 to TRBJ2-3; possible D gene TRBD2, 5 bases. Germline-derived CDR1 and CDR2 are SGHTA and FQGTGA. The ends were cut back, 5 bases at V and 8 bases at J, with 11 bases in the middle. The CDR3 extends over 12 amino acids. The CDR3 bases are TGTGCCAGCAGCCCTCTAGAGGGTACGCAGTATTTT. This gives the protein CASSPLEGTQYF.

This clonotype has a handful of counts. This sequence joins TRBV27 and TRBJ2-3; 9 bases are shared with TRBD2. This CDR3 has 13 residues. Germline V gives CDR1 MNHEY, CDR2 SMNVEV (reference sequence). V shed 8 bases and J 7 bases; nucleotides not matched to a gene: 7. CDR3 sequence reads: CASAGGGAYTQYF. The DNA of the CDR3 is TGTGCCAGCGCAGGCGGGGGGGCATATACGCAGTATTTT.

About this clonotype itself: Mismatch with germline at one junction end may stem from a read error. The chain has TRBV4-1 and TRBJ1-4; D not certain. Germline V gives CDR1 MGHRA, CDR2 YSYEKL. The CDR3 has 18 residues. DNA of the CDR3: TGCGCCAGCCAACTGATTCCACTTGGGCCCCGTCGTAATGAGAAACTGTTTTTT. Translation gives CASQLIPLGPRRNEKLFF.

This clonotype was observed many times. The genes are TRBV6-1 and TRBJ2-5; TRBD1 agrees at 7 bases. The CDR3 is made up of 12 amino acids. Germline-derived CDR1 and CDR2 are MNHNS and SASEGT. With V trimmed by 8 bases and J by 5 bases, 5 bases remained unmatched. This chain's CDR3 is CASGGDSETQYF. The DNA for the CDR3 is TGTGCCAGCGGTGGGGACAGCGAGACCCAGTACTTC.

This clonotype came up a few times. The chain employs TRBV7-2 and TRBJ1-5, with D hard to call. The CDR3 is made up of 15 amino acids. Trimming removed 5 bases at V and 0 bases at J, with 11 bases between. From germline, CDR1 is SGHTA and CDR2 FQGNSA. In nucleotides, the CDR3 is TGTGCCAGCAGCCTCGGACCATATAGCAATCAGCCCCAGCATTTT. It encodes CASSLGPYSNQPQHF.

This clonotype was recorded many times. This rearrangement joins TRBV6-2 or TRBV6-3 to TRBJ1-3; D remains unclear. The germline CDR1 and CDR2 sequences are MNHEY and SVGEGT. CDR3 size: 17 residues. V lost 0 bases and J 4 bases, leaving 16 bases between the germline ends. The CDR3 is CASSYSDDIGYGNTIYF. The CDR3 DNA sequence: TGTGCCAGCAGTTACTCGGACGACATTGGCTACGGAAACACCATATATTTT.

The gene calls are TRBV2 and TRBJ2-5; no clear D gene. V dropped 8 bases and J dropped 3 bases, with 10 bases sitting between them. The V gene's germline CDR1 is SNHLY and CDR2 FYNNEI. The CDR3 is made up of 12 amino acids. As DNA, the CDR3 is TGTGCCAGCGCGACCAATGAAGAGACCCAGTACTTC. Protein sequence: CASATNEETQYF. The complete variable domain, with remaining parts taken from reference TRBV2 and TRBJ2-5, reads EPEVTQTPSHQVTQMGQEVILRCVPISNHLYFYWYRQILGQKVEFLVSFYNNEISEKSEIFDDQFSVERPDGSNFTLKIRSTKLEDSAMYFCASATNEETQYFGPGTRLLVL.

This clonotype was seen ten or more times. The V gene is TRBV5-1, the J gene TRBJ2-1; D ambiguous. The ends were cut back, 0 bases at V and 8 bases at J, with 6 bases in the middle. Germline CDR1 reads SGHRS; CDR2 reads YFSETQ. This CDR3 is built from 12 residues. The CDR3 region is CASSLARDEQFF. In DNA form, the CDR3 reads TGCGCCAGCAGCTTGGCCCGGGATGAGCAGTTCTTC.

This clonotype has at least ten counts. CDR3 loop: CATSASDREQFF. CDR3 sequence (DNA): TGTGCCACCAGTGCATCTGACAGGGAGCAGTTCTTC. V and J are TRBV24-1 and TRBJ2-1, with D tentatively TRBD1 (6 bases). The germline V and J ends were trimmed by 5 bases and 10 bases, with 11 bases remaining between them. The CDR3 is 12 residues long. Germline V lookup: CDR1 KGHDR, CDR2 SFDVKD.

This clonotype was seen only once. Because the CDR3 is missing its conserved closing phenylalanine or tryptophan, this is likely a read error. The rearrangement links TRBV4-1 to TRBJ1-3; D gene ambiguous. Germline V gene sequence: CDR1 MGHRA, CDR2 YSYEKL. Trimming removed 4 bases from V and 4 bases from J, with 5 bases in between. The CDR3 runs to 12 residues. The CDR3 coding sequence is TGCGCCAGCAGCCGAGGGGGAAACACCATATATCTT. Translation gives CASSRGGNTIYL.

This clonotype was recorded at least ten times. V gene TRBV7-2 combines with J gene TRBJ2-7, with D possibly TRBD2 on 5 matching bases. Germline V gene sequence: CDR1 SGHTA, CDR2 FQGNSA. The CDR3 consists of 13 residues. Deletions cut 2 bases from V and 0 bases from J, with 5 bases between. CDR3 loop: CASSLTSSYEQYF. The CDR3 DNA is TGTGCCAGCAGCTTAACTAGCTCCTACGAGCAGTACTTC.

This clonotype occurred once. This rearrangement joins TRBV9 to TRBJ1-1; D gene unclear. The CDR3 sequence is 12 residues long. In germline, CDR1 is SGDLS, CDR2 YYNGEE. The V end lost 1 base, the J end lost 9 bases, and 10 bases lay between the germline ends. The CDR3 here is CASSVLSGQAFF. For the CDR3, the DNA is TGTGCCAGCAGCGTATTGTCAGGCCAAGCTTTCTTT.

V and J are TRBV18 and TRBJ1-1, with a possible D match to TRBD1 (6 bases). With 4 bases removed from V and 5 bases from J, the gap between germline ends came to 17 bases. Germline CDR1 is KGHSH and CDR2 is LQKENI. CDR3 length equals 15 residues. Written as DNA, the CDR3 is TGTGCCAGCTCACAAACAGGGTCGGGAGGGACTGAAGCTTTCTTT. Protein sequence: CASSQTGSGGTEAFF.

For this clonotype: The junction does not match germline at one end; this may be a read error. The CDR3 coding sequence is TGCAGTGCTGACGGGTCGGGTGGGAATTCACCACTCCACTTT. Amino acids: CSADGSGGNSPLHF. This sequence joins TRBV20-1 and TRBJ1-6; D is ambiguous. The CDR3 is 14 amino acids. Germline assignment: CDR1 DFQATT and CDR2 SNEGSKA (reference sequence).

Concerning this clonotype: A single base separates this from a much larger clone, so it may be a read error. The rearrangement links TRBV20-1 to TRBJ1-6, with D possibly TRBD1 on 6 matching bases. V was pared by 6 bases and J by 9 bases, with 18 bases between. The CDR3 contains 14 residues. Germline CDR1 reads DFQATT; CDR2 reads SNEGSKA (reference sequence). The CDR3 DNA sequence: TGCAGTGCCACGGAAACAGGGCCTAGTTCACCCCTCCACTTT. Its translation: CSATETGPSSPLHF.

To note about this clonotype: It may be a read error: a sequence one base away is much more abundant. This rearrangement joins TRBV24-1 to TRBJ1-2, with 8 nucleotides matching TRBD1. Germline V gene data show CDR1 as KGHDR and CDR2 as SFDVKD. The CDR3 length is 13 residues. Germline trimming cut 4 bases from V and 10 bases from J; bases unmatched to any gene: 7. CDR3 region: CATSEWTGRVYTF. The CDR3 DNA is TGTGCCACCAGTGAGTGGACAGGGAGAGTCTACACCTTC.

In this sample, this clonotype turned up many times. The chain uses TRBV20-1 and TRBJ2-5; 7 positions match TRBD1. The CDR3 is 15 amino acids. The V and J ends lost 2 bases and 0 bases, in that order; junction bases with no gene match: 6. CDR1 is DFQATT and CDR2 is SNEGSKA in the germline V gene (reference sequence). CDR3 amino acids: CSARKGGRDQETQYF. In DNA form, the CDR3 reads TGCAGTGCTAGAAAAGGGGGCCGGGACCAAGAGACCCAGTACTTC.

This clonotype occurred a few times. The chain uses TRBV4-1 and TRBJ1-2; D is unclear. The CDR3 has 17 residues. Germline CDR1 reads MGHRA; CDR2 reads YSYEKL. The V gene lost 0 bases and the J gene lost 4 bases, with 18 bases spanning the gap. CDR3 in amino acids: CASSQETGPGVGYGYTF. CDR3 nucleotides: TGCGCCAGCAGCCAAGAGACGGGCCCGGGCGTCGGCTATGGCTACACCTTC.

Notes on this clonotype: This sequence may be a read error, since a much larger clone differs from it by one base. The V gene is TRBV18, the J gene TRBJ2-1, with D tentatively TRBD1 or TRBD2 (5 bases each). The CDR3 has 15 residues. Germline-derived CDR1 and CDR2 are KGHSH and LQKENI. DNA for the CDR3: TGTGCCAGCACACCACGGGACGCTAACTACAATGAGCAGTTCTTC. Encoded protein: CASTPRDANYNEQFF.

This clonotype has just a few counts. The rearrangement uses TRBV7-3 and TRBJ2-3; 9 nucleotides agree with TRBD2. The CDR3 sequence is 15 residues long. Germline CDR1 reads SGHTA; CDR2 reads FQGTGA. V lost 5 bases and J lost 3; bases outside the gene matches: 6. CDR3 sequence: CASSPAGGPTDTQYF. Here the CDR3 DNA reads TGTGCCAGCAGCCCCGCGGGGGGGCCGACAGATACGCAGTATTTT.

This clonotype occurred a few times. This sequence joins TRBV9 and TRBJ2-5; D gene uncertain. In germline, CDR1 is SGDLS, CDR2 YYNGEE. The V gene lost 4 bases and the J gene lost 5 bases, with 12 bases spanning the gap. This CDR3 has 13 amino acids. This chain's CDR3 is CASSPATEETQYF. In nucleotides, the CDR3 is TGTGCCAGCAGCCCCGCCACAGAGGAGACCCAGTACTTC. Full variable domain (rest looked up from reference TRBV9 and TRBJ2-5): DSGVTQTPKHLITATGQRVTLRCSPRSGDLSVYWYQQSLDQGLQFLIQYYNGEERAKGNILERFSAQQFPDLHSELNLSSLELGDSALYFCASSPATEETQYFGPGTRLLVL.